One sample yielded the 30 T cell receptor beta chains listed below, sequenced in a study of cytomegalovirus exposure and HLA in healthy donors. Primers: 60 Vbeta forward and 13 Jbeta reverse. Repertoires were generated with immunoSEQ multiplex PCR, while TCRdb's copy carries only in-frame clones and drops some. In all, the sample yields 30,000 to 45,000 clones. Sequencing used PBMCs. The receptors were sampled from a man between 35 and 55 years old in good health and CMV-seropositive.

The chain employs TRBV10-2 and TRBJ1-5, with D maybe TRBD1 (5 bases). V lost 5 bases, J lost 6 bases, and 11 bases lay in between. The CDR3 is made up of 13 amino acids. Germline loops: CDR1 WSHSY, CDR2 SAAADI. CDR3: CASSRSGVQPQHF. DNA of the CDR3: TGCGCCAGCAGTCGTTCGGGGGTTCAGCCCCAGCATTTT.

The chain is built from TRBV30 and TRBJ2-7; D is perhaps TRBD1 (6 bases). Germline V CDR1 and CDR2: GTSNPN, SVGIG (reference sequence). Trimming stripped 0 bases from V and 2 bases from J, with 8 bases between. The CDR3 sequence is 13 residues long. As DNA, the CDR3 is TGTGCCTGGAGTGTTGGGGGCACCTACGAGCAGTACTTC. Its protein product is CAWSVGGTYEQYF. The full variable domain, with the rest looked up from reference TRBV30 and TRBJ2-7, is SQTIHQWPATLVQPVGSPLSLECTVEGTSNPNLYWYRQAAGRGLQLLFYSVGIGQISSEVPQNLSASRPQDRQFILSSKKLLLSDSGFYLCAWSVGGTYEQYFGPGTRLTVT.

This chain uses TRBV6-4 with TRBJ2-1; TRBD2 agrees at 14 bases. V shed 6 bases, J shed 8 bases, and the junction held 6 bases outside the gene matches. The germline V gene encodes CDR1 MRHNA and CDR2 SNTAGT. The CDR3 has 15 amino acids. CDR3 amino acids: CASSEGLAGVDEQFF. For the CDR3, the DNA is TGTGCCAGCAGCGAGGGACTAGCGGGAGTCGATGAGCAGTTCTTC.

The chain links TRBV2 to TRBJ1-1; D is perhaps TRBD1 (5 bases). The V and J ends lost 7 bases and 0 bases respectively, with 12 bases between them. The CDR3 length is 14 residues. The germline V gene encodes CDR1 SNHLY and CDR2 FYNNEI. The CDR3 sequence: CASTLGLLNTEAFF. CDR3 bases: TGTGCCAGCACCCTGGGACTTCTGAACACTGAAGCTTTCTTT.

This rearrangement joins TRBV27 to TRBJ1-5; 7 bases agree with TRBD1. The V segment lost 8 bases and the J segment 5 bases; nucleotides outside the gene matches: 15. Germline V gene lookup returns CDR1 MNHEY and CDR2 SMNVEV (reference sequence). There are 16 residues in the CDR3. CDR3 protein: CASSARFDREDQPQHF. CDR3 coding DNA: TGTGCCAGCTCCGCCCGATTTGACAGGGAGGATCAGCCCCAGCATTTT.

V gene TRBV7-2 combines with J gene TRBJ2-1; 9 bases align to TRBD1. Germline values: CDR1 SGHTA, CDR2 FQGNSA. The CDR3 covers 15 residues. The junction had 9 bases not matched to a gene; V was cut back by 5 bases and J by 7 bases. The CDR3 DNA reads TGTGCCAGCAGCCAGCGAGGACAGGGGACGAATGAGCAGTTCTTC. Translation gives CASSQRGQGTNEQFF. The whole variable domain, filled in from reference TRBV7-2 and TRBJ2-1, reads GAGVSQSPSNKVTEKGKDVELRCDPISGHTALYWYRQSLGQGLEFLIYFQGNSAPDKSGLPSDRFSAERTGGSVSTLTIQRTQQEDSAVYLCASSQRGQGTNEQFFGPGTRLTVL.

The genes are TRBV19 and TRBJ2-7; D is unclear. CDR1 LNHDA and CDR2 SQIVND come from the germline V gene (reference sequence). The V end lost 7 bases, the J end lost 0 bases, and 13 bases lay between the germline ends. There are 14 residues in the CDR3. The CDR3 bases are TGTGCCAGTAAAAGATTGTCGAGCTCCTACGAGCAGTACTTC. Its protein is CASKRLSSSYEQYF.

The rearrangement joins TRBV18 to TRBJ2-1, with 10 bases aligning to TRBD2. Germline lookup yields CDR1 KGHSH and CDR2 LQKENI. J lost 10 bases, V lost 0 bases, and 9 bases had no gene match. The CDR3 totals 16 residues. The CDR3, as DNA: TGTGCCAGCTCACCACCGGGGCTAGCGGGAGCAATAGAGCAGTTCTTC. The encoded protein is CASSPPGLAGAIEQFF.

CDR3 in amino acids: CASSSGGIVYNEQFF. CDR3 DNA sequence: TGTGCCAGCAGCTCGGGCGGGATCGTGTACAATGAGCAGTTCTTC. V gene TRBV11-3 combines with J gene TRBJ2-1; TRBD2 might be the D (6 bases). V gave up 4 bases and J gave up 4 bases, with 14 bases separating them. The CDR3 is 15 amino acids. Germline-derived CDR1 and CDR2 are SGHNT and YENEEA. Full variable domain (missing parts from reference TRBV11-3 and TRBJ2-1): EAGVVQSPRYKIIEKKQPVAFWCNPISGHNTLYWYLQNLGQGPELLIRYENEEAVDDSQLPKDRFSAERLKGVDSTLKIQPAELGDSAVYLCASSSGGIVYNEQFFGPGTRLTVL.

V gene TRBV7-8 combines with J gene TRBJ2-7, with D unresolved. The germline gives CDR1 SGHVS, CDR2 FQNEAQ. V lost 0 bases and J 5 bases, leaving 8 bases between the germline ends. The CDR3 consists of 13 residues. CDR3 nucleotide sequence: TGTGCCAGCAGCTTAGCCGAGCGCCACGAGCAGTACTTC. Protein product: CASSLAERHEQYF. Looking up the rest from reference TRBV7-8 and TRBJ2-7 gives the full variable domain: GAGVSQSPRYKVAKRGQDVALRCDPISGHVSLFWYQQALGQGPEFLTYFQNEAQLDKSGLPSDRFFAERPEGSVSTLKIQRTQQEDSAVYLCASSLAERHEQYFGPGTRLTVT.

The rearrangement links TRBV7-9 to TRBJ2-5; 14 bases are a match to TRBD2. The J call may be mistaken, given a closer DNA end match to TRBJ2-7. Germline V CDR1 and CDR2: SEHNR, FQNEAQ (reference sequence). CDR3 size: 14 residues. For the CDR3, the DNA is TGTGCCAGCAGCGGGACTAGCGGGAGCTACGAGCAGTACTTC. Its translation: CASSGTSGSYEQYF.

The V gene is TRBV30, the J gene TRBJ2-7; 11 positions agree with TRBD1. This CDR3 has 13 residues. J gave up 7 bases and V 4 bases, and 6 bases lay outside the gene matches. Germline V gene data show CDR1 as GTSNPN and CDR2 as SVGIG (reference sequence). The CDR3 spells CAWTGTGGWEQYF. CDR3 DNA sequence: TGTGCCTGGACCGGGACAGGGGGGTGGGAGCAGTACTTC. Variable domain in full (rest from reference TRBV30 and TRBJ2-7): SQTIHQWPATLVQPVGSPLSLECTVEGTSNPNLYWYRQAAGRGLQLLFYSVGIGQISSEVPQNLSASRPQDRQFILSSKKLLLSDSGFYLCAWTGTGGWEQYFGPGTRLTVT.

The CDR3 sequence: CASRSLANTGELFF. Written as DNA, the CDR3 is TGTGCCAGTAGATCCCTAGCTAACACCGGGGAGCTGTTTTTT. V is TRBV19 and J is TRBJ2-2; D might be TRBD2 (5 bases). Trimming pared 6 bases from V and 2 bases from J, leaving 10 bases between. CDR1 is LNHDA and CDR2 is SQIVND in the germline V gene (reference sequence). The CDR3 loop spans 14 amino acids. The variable domain in full, with the rest retrieved from reference TRBV19 and TRBJ2-2, is DGGITQSPKYLFRKEGQNVTLSCEQNLNHDAMYWYRQDPGQGLRLIYYSQIVNDFQKGDIAEGYSVSREKKESFPLTVTSAQKNPTAFYLCASRSLANTGELFFGEGSRLTVL.

In nucleotides, the CDR3 is TGTGCCAGCAGTACAAGCGGGAACTCCTACGAGCAGTACTTC. Amino acid sequence: CASSTSGNSYEQYF. The rearrangement uses TRBV6-5 and TRBJ2-7, with TRBD2 matching over 7 bases. This CDR3 has 14 amino acids. V was clipped by 5 bases and J by 0 bases; unmatched bases: 4. Germline CDR1 and CDR2: MNHEY and SVGAGI.

The rearrangement links TRBV5-1 to TRBJ2-5; D is unresolved. The CDR3 runs 13 residues. Looked up from germline, CDR1 is SGHRS and CDR2 is YFSETQ. Trimming took 0 bases from V and 5 from J, leaving 8 bases between them. In DNA form, the CDR3 reads TGCGCCAGCAGCTTGGAGCTGGAGGAGACCCAGTACTTC. Translation: CASSLELEETQYF. Looking up the rest from reference TRBV5-1 and TRBJ2-5 gives the full variable domain: KAGVTQTPRYLIKTRGQQVTLSCSPISGHRSVSWYQQTPGQGLQFLFEYFSETQRNKGNFPGRFSGRQFSNSRSEMNVSTLELGDSALYLCASSLELEETQYFGPGTRLLVL.

CDR3 sequence (DNA): TGTGCCTGGAGCCGACAGGTTGGGAACACTGAAGCTTTCTTT. It encodes CAWSRQVGNTEAFF. The chain employs TRBV30 and TRBJ1-1; tentative D call: TRBD1 (6 bases). This CDR3 contains 14 residues. Trimming cost V 3 bases and J 1 base, with 12 bases left between them. Germline CDR1 is GTSNPN and CDR2 is SVGIG (reference sequence).

The V gene is TRBV6-1, the J gene TRBJ1-1; 8 nucleotides align to TRBD1. CDR1 is MNHNS, CDR2 SASEGT, per germline. The CDR3 spans 14 residues. V lost 7 bases and J lost 5; bases outside the gene matches: 9. The CDR3 DNA follows: TGTGCCAGCAATTTCGGACAGGGAGAAACTGAAGCTTTCTTT. Encoded protein: CASNFGQGETEAFF.

The chain couples TRBV13 to TRBJ1-1; D remains unclear. The CDR3 covers 11 residues. V lost 4 bases and J 7 bases, leaving 7 bases between the germline ends. CDR1 and CDR2 (germline): PRHDT, FYEKMQ (reference sequence). As DNA, the CDR3 is TGTGCCAGCAGCTATCAGGTTGAAGCTTTCTTT. As protein: CASSYQVEAFF.

The chain is built from TRBV7-2 and TRBJ2-5; the match to TRBD2 covers 9 bases. V was clipped by 1 base and J by 4 bases; unmatched bases: 7. Germline-derived CDR1 and CDR2 are SGHTA and FQGNSA. CDR3 length: 16 amino acids. The CDR3 here is CASSLVWTREGETQYF. CDR3 coding DNA: TGTGCCAGCAGCTTAGTTTGGACGCGGGAGGGAGAGACCCAGTACTTC.

This chain connects TRBV2 to TRBJ2-3, with TRBD2 matching 7 bases. Trimming took 6 bases from V and 0 from J; bases not matched to a gene: 9. Germline lookup yields CDR1 SNHLY and CDR2 FYNNEI. The CDR3 length is 16 residues. The CDR3 coding sequence is TGTGCCAGCAGGGAGGGACTAAGGAAGAGCACAGATACGCAGTATTTT. It encodes CASREGLRKSTDTQYF.

V usage is TRBV7-9 and J usage is TRBJ1-1; 7 bases agree with TRBD1. The CDR3 runs 13 residues. V lost 2 bases and J lost 5; bases outside the gene matches: 2. Germline loops: CDR1 SEHNR, CDR2 FQNEAQ (reference sequence). The CDR3 DNA is TGTGCCAGCAGCTTACAGGGGGGAACTGAAGCTTTCTTT. Its protein product is CASSLQGGTEAFF.

The chain combines TRBV14 with TRBJ2-7; 9 bases line up with TRBD1. CDR1 SGHDN and CDR2 FVKESK come from the germline V gene. V was pared by 1 base and J by 3 bases, with 4 bases of the junction left unmatched. The CDR3 totals 15 residues. The CDR3 nucleotides read TGTGCCAGCAGCCAAGTGACGACAGGGGGCTACGAGCAGTACTTC. Its protein is CASSQVTTGGYEQYF.

The chain combines TRBV7-8 with TRBJ1-2, with D unclear. Trimming took off 4 bases at V and 5 bases at J, with 11 bases between the two ends. The CDR3 runs to 13 residues. The germline V gene has CDR1 SGHVS and CDR2 FQNEAQ. The CDR3 loop is CASSSRTVYGYTF. DNA for the CDR3: TGTGCCAGCAGCTCCAGGACTGTATATGGCTACACCTTC.

The gene calls are TRBV6-6 and TRBJ2-5; D might be TRBD2 (5 bases). The CDR3 is 13 residues long. V dropped 4 bases and J dropped 3 bases, with 9 bases sitting between them. In germline, CDR1 is MNHNY, CDR2 SVGAGI (reference sequence). The CDR3 nucleotides are TGTGCCAGCAGTTTAGAGAGGGAAGAGACCCAGTACTTC. This sequence encodes CASSLEREETQYF.

A note on this clone: At one of its ends the junction is not consistent with the germline gene, which may arise from a read error. The V gene is TRBV30, the J gene TRBJ2-7; 11 bases line up with TRBD2. The CDR3 length is 12 residues. The germline gives CDR1 GTSNPN, CDR2 SVGIG (reference sequence). CDR3 DNA sequence: TGTGCCTGGAGTGTACAGGGGACTAGCGGAGCATTC. It encodes CAWSVQGTSGAF. The full variable domain, completed using reference TRBV30 and TRBJ2-7, is SQTIHQWPATLVQPVGSPLSLECTVEGTSNPNLYWYRQAAGRGLQLLFYSVGIGQISSEVPQNLSASRPQDRQFILSSKKLLLSDSGFYLCAWSVQGTSGAFGPGTRLTVT.

The genes are TRBV11-1 and TRBJ2-7; the D gene is possibly TRBD1 (6 bases). The CDR3 covers 15 residues. Trimming stripped 5 bases from V and 2 bases from J, with 16 bases between. The germline V gene has CDR1 SGHAT and CDR2 FQDESV (reference sequence). CDR3 sequence: CASSPVAGATYEQYF. The CDR3 DNA is TGTGCCAGCAGCCCCGTGGCAGGGGCAACCTACGAGCAGTACTTC.

The rearrangement links TRBV2 to TRBJ2-2; D might be TRBD2 (6 bases). Trimming took off 5 bases at V and 1 base at J, with 8 bases between the two ends. Germline CDR1 reads SNHLY; CDR2 reads FYNNEI. The CDR3 spans 14 residues. The CDR3 loop is CASSPGGNTGELFF. As DNA, the CDR3 is TGTGCCAGCAGTCCCGGGGGGAACACCGGGGAGCTGTTTTTT.

CDR3 loop: CASSLRTGFNSPLHF. The CDR3 region has the DNA TGTGCCAGCAGCCTGAGGACAGGGTTCAATTCACCCCTCCACTTT. This rearrangement joins TRBV7-2 to TRBJ1-6; 8 bases line up with TRBD1. Germline trimming cut 5 bases from V and 7 bases from J; bases unmatched to any gene: 7. Germline lookup yields CDR1 SGHTA and CDR2 FQGNSA. The CDR3 has 15 residues.

The rearrangement joins TRBV27 to TRBJ2-7; D not certain. With 5 bases removed from V and 0 bases from J, the gap between germline ends came to 14 bases. The germline gives CDR1 MNHEY, CDR2 SMNVEV (reference sequence). CDR3 length: 15 amino acids. The DNA for the CDR3 is TGTGCCAGCAGTCCCCTCGTAGAGAGCTCCTACGAGCAGTACTTC. Its protein product is CASSPLVESSYEQYF.

The gene calls are TRBV7-2 and TRBJ2-7, with D possibly TRBD2 on 6 matching bases. V was cut by 1 base and J by 0 bases, with 7 bases left in between. Germline V CDR1 and CDR2: SGHTA, FQGNSA. The CDR3 is 14 amino acids. In DNA form, the CDR3 reads TGTGCCAGCAGCTTAGGCGGGGTCTCCTACGAGCAGTACTTC. It yields the protein CASSLGGVSYEQYF.